The clone carrying this TCR beta chain was recorded a few times. What it binds is not known. This sample is drawn from a study of T cell responses to AZD1222 COVID-19 vaccine. Findings and caveats of the study: Possibly, clonal diversity was underestimated; donors were largely white British and included more females. Among AZD1222 vaccinees, only 5 or 6 were seropositive at baseline. With two AZD1222 doses given, Spike-specific TCR breadth and depth both rose.

The CDR3 totals 13 residues. Germline V gene data show CDR1 as GTSNPN and CDR2 as SVGIG (reference sequence). Between the trimmed V and J ends, which lost 1 base and 2 bases, there was a span of 8 bases. The method was immunoSEQ multiplex PCR; TCRdb's version includes in-frame clones alone and lacks a portion of them. The sample records 95,000 to 120,000 clones, roughly 87% being singletons. Sequenced here: peripheral blood, sampled on day 0 of MenACWY control vaccination. The gene calls are TRBV30 and TRBJ1-2; D is ambiguous. The clonotype was recovered from an adult in good health. CDR3 nucleotides: TGTGCCTGGAGTGAACAATTAAACTATGGCTACACCTTC. Its translation is CAWSEQLNYGYTF.